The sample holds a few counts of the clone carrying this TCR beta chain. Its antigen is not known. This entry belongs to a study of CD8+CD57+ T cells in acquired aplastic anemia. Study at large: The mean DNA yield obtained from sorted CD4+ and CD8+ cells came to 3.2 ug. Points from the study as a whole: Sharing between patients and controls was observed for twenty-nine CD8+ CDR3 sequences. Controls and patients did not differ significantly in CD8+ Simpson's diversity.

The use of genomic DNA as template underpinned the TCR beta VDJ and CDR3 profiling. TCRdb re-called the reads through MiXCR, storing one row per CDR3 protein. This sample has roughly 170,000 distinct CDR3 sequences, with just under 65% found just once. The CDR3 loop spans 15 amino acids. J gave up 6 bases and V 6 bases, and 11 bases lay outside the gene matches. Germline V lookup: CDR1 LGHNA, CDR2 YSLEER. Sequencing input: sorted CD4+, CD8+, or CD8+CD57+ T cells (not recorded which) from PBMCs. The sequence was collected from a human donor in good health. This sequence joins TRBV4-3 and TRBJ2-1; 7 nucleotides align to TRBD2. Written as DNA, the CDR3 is TGCGCCAGCAGTCTCGGGACTAACCCCTTCAATGAGCAGTTCTTC. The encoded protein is CASSLGTNPFNEQFF.